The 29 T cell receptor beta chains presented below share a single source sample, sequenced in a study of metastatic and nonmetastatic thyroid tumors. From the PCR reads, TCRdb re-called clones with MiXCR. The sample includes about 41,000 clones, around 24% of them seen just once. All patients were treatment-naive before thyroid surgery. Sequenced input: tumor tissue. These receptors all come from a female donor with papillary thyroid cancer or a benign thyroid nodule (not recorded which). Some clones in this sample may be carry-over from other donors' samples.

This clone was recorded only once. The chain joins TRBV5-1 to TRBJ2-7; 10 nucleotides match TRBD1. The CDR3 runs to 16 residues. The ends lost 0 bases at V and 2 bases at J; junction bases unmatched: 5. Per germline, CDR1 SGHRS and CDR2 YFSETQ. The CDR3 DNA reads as TGCGCCAGCAGCTTGGCAGGCGGGACAGGGGCCTACGAGCAGTACTTC. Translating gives CASSLAGGTGAYEQYF.

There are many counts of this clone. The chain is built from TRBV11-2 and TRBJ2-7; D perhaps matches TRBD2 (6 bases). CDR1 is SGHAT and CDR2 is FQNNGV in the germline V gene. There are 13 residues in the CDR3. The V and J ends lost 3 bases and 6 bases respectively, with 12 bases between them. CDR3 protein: CASSLRLESEQYF. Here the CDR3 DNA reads TGTGCCAGCAGCTTGAGACTAGAATCCGAGCAGTACTTC.

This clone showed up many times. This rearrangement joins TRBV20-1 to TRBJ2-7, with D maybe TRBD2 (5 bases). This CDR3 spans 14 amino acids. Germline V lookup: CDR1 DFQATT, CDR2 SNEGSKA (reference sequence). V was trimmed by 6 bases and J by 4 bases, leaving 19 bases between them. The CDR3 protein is CSAGSQLGSYEQYF. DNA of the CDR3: TGCAGTGCCGGCTCGCAACTAGGTTCTTACGAGCAGTACTTC.

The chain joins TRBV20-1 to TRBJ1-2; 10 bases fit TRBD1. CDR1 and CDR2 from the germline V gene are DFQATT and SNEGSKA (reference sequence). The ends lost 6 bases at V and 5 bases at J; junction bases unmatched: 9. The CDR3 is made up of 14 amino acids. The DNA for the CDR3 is TGCAGTGCGCGTGGAGGACAGGGGGTATATGGCTACACCTTC. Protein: CSARGGQGVYGYTF.

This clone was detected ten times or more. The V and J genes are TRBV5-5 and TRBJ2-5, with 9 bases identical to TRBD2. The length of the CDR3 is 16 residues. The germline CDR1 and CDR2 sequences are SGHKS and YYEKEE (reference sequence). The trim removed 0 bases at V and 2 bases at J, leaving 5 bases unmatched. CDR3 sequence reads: CASSLALSGGQETQYF. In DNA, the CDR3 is TGTGCCAGCAGCTTGGCCCTTAGCGGGGGACAAGAGACCCAGTACTTC.

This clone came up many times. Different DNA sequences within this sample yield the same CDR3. CDR3 residues: CASSAPGGDTQYF. CDR3 nucleotides: TGTGCCAGCAGCGCTCCAGGTGGGGATACGCAGTATTTT. This chain connects TRBV9 to TRBJ2-3; D is ambiguous. V shed 3 bases and J shed 6 bases, with 11 bases lying between them. Germline V gives CDR1 SGDLS, CDR2 YYNGEE. The CDR3 length is 13 residues.

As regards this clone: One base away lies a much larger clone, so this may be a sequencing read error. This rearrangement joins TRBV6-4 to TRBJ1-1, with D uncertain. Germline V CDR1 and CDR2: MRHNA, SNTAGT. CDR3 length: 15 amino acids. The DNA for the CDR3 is TGTGCCAGCAGTGACTCTTTTAACAGTTTCTACGAGCAGTACTTT. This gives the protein CASSDSFNSFYEQYF.

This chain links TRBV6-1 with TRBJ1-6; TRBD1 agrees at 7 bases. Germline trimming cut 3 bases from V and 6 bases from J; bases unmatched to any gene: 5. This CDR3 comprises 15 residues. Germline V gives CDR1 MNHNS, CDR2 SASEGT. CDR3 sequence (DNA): TGTGCCAGCAGTGACCAGGGGGAACTTAATTCACCCCTCCACTTT. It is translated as CASSDQGELNSPLHF.

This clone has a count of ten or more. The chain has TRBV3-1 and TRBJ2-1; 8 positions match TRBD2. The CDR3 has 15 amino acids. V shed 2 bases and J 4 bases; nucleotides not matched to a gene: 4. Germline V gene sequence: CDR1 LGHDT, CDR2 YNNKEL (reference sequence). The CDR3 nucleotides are TGTGCCAGCAGCCAATACGGCGGGAGGTACAATGAGCAGTTCTTC. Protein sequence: CASSQYGGRYNEQFF.

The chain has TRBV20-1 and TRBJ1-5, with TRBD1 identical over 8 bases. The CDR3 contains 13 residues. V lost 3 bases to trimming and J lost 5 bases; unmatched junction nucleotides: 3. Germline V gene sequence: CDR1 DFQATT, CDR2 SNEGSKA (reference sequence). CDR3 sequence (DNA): TGCAGTGCTAGGGACAGGGTCGATCAGCCCCAGCATTTT. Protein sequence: CSARDRVDQPQHF.

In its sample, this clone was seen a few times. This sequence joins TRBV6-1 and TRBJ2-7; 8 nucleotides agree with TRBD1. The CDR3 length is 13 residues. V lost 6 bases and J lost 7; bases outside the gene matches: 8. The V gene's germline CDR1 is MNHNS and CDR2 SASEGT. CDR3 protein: CASSQLQGGEQYF. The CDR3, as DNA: TGTGCCAGCAGCCAACTACAGGGGGGTGAGCAGTACTTC.

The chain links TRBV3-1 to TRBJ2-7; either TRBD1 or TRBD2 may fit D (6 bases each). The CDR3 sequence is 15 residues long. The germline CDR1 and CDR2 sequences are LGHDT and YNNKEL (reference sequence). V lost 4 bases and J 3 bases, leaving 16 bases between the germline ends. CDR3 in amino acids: CASSLTSQGGYEQYF. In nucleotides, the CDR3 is TGTGCCAGCAGCCTAACCTCACAGGGAGGCTACGAGCAGTACTTC.

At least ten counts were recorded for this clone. The CDR3 nucleotides are TGTGCCACCAGCAGAGATCACAGGGGCACAGATACGCAGTATTTT. This translates into CATSRDHRGTDTQYF. V and J are TRBV15 and TRBJ2-3; a weak D match, TRBD1 (6 bases). The ends were cut back, 0 bases at V and 1 base at J, with 8 bases in the middle. Germline CDR1 and CDR2: LNHNV and YYDKDF (reference sequence). This CDR3 is 15 amino acids long.

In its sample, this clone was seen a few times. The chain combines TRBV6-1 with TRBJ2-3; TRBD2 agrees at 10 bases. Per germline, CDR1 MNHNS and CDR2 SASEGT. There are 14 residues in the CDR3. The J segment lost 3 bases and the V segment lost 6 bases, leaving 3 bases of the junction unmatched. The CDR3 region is CASRLAGGTDTQYF. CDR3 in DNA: TGTGCCAGCAGGTTAGCGGGAGGTACAGATACGCAGTATTTT.

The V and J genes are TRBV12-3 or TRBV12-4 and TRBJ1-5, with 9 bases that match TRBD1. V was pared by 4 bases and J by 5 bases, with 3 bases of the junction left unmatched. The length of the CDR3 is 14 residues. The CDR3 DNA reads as TGTGCCAGCAGTTCCGGGACAGGGCATCAGCCCCAGCATTTT. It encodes CASSSGTGHQPQHF.

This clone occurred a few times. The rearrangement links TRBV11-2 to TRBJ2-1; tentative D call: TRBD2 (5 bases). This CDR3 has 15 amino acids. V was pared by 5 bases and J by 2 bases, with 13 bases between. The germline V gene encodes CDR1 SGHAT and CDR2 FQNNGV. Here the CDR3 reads CASSARGGPYNEQFF. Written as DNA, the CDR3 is TGTGCCAGCAGCGCTAGAGGAGGTCCCTACAATGAGCAGTTCTTC.

CDR3 nucleotides: TGTGCCAGCAGTCCCCCCGGAGGGTTTCTTACCTCCTACGAGCAGTACTTC. The encoded protein is CASSPPGGFLTSYEQYF. The V and J genes are TRBV28 and TRBJ2-7; a possible D gene is TRBD2 (6 bases). There are 17 residues in the CDR3. The germline V gene encodes CDR1 MDHEN and CDR2 SYDVKM. The V and J ends lost 5 bases and 0 bases respectively, with 20 bases between them.

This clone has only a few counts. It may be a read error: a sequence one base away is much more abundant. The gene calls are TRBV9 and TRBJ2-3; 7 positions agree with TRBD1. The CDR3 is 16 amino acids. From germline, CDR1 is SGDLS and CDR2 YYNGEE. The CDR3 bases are TGTGCCAGCATCGTAGAGGGGGCGGCTAGCACAGATACGCAGTATTTT. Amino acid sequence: CASIVEGAASTDTQYF.

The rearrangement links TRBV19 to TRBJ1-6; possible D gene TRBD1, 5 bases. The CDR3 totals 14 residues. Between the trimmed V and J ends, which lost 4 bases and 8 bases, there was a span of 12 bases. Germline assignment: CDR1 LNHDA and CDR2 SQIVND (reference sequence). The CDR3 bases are TGTGCCAGTAGTACGGGGCCAATGGATTCACCCCTCCACTTT. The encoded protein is CASSTGPMDSPLHF.

The DNA of the CDR3 is TGCAGTGCTAGTATGGCTAGCGGGGCGTACCAAGAGACCCAGTACTTC. It encodes CSASMASGAYQETQYF. V usage is TRBV20-1 and J usage is TRBJ2-5, with TRBD2 matching over 9 bases. Germline assignment: CDR1 DFQATT and CDR2 SNEGSKA (reference sequence). This CDR3 comprises 16 residues. Trimming removed 3 bases from V and 0 bases from J; junction bases left unmatched: 8.

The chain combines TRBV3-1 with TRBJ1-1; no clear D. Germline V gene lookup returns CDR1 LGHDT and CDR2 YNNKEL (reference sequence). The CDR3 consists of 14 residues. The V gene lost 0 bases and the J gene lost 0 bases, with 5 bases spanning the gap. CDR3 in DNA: TGTGCCAGCAGCCAAGATCTAATGAACACTGAAGCTTTCTTT. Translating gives CASSQDLMNTEAFF.

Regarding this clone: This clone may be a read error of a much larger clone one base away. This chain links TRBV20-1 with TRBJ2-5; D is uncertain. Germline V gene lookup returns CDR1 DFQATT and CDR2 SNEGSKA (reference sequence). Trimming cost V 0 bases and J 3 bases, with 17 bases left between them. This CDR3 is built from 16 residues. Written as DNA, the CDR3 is TGCAGTGCTAGAGATGCCCCCGCCGGTTATAAAGAGACCCAGTACTTC. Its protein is CSARDAPAGYKETQYF.

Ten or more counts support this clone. CDR3 protein: CSAGLAGVLIQETQYF. As DNA, the CDR3 is TGCAGTGCCGGACTAGCGGGGGTTTTGATCCAAGAGACCCAGTACTTC. The V call is TRBV20-1, the J call TRBJ2-5, with TRBD2 matching over 13 bases. The J segment lost 1 base and the V segment lost 6 bases, leaving 8 bases of the junction unmatched. This CDR3 has 16 residues. Germline CDR1 DFQATT, CDR2 SNEGSKA (reference sequence).

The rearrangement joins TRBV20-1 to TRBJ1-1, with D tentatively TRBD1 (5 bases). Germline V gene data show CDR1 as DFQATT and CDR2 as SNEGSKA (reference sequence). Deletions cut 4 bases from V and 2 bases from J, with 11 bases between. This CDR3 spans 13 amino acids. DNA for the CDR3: TGCAGTGCTACCGGGGCAGCTAACACTGAAGCTTTCTTT. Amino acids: CSATGAANTEAFF.

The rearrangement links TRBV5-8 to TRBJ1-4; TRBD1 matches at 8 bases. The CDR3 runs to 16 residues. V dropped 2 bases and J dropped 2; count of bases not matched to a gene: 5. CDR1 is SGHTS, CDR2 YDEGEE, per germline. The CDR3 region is CASSFRGQRTNEKLFF. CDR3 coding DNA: TGTGCCAGCAGCTTCAGGGGGCAGAGGACTAATGAAAAACTGTTTTTT.

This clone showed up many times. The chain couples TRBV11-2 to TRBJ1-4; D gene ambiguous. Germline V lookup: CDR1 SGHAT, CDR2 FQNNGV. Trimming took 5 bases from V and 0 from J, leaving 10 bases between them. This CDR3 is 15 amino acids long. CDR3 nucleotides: TGTGCCAGCAGCCTGACGTTTGCAACTAATGAAAAACTGTTTTTT. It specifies CASSLTFATNEKLFF.

The CDR3 here is CASSEFAASLYGYTF. CDR3 bases: TGTGCCAGCAGTGAATTCGCAGCTAGCCTCTATGGCTACACCTTC. J is TRBJ1-2 and V is TRBV6-1; D not certain. The CDR3 length is 15 residues. Trimming removed 2 bases from V and 4 bases from J, with 14 bases in between. Germline V lookup: CDR1 MNHNS, CDR2 SASEGT.

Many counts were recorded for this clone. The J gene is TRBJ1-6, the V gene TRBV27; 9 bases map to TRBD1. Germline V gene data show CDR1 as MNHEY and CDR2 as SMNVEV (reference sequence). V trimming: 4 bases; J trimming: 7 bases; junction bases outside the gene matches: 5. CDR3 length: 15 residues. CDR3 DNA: TGTGCCAGCAGTTGGACAGGGGTAGGGAATTCACCCCTCCACTTT. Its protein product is CASSWTGVGNSPLHF.

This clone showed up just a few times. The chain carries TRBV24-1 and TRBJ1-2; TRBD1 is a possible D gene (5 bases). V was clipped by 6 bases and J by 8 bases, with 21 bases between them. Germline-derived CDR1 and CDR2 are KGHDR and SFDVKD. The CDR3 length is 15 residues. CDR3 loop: CATSYTGHGLDGYTF. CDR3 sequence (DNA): TGTGCCACCAGTTATACCGGACATGGACTCGACGGCTACACCTTC.